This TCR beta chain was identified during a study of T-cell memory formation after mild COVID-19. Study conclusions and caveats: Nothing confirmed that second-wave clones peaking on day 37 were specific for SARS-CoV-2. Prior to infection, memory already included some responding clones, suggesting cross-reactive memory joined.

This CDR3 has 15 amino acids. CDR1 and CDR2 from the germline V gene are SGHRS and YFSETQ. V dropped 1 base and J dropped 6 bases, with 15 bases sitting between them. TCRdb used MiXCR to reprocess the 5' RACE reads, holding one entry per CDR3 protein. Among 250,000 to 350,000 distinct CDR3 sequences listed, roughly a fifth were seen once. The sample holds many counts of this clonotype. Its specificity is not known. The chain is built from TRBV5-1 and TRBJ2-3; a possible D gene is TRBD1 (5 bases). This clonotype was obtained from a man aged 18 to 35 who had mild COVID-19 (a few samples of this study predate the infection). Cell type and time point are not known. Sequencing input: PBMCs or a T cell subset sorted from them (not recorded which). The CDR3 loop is CASSLFGQGRDTQYF. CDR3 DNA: TGCGCCAGCAGCTTGTTCGGGCAGGGTCGCGATACGCAGTATTTT.